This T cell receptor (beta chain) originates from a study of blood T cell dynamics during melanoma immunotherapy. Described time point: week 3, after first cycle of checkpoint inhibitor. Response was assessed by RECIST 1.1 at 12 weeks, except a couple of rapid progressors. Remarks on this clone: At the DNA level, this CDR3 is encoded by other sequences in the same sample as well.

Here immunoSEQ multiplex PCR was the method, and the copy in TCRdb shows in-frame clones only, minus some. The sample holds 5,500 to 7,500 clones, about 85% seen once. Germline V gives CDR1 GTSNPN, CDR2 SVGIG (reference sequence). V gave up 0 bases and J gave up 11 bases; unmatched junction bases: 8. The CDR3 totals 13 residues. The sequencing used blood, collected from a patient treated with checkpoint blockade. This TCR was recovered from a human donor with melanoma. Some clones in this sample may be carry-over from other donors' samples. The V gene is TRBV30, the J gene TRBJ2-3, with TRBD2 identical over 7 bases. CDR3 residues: CAWSVGGTKRQYF. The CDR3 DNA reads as TGTGCCTGGAGTGTCGGGGGGACCAAGAGGCAGTATTTT.